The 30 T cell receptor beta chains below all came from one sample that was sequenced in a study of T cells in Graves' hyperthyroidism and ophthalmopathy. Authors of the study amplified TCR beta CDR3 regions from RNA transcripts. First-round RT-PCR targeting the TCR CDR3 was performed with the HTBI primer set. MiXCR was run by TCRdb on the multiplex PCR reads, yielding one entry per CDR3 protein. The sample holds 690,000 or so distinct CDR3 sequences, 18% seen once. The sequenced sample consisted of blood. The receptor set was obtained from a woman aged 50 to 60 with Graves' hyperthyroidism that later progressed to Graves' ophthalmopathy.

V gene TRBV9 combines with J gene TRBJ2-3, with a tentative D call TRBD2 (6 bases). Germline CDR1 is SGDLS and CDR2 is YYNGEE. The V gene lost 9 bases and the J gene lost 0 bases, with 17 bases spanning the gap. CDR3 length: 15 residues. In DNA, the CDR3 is TGTGCCACCTCAACCGGGACTTTCAGCACAGATACGCAGTATTTT. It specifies CATSTGTFSTDTQYF.

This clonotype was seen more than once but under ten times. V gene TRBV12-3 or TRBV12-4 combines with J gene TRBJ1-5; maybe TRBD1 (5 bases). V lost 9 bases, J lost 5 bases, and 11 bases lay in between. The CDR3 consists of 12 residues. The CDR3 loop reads CASKQGYQPQHF. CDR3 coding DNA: TGTGCCAGTAAGCAGGGTTATCAGCCCCAGCATTTT.

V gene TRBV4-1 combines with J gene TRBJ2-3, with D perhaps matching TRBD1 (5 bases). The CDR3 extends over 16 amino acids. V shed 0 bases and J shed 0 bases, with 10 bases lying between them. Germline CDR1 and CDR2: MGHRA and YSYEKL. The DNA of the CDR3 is TGCGCCAGCAGCCAAGAAACAGGTGCTAGCACAGATACGCAGTATTTT. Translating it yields CASSQETGASTDTQYF.

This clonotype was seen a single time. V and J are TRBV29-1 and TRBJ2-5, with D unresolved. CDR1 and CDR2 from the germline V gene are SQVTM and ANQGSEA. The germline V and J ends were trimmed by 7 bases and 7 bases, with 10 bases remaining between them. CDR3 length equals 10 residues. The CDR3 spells CSGTWGTQYF. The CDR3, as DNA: TGCAGCGGTACCTGGGGGACCCAGTACTTC.

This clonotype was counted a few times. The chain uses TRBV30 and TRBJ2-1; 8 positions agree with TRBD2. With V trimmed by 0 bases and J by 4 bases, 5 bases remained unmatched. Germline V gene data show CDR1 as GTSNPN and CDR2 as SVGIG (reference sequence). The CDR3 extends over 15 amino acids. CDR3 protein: CAWSVRTSGYNEQFF. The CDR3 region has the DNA TGTGCCTGGAGTGTACGTACTAGCGGATACAATGAGCAGTTCTTC.

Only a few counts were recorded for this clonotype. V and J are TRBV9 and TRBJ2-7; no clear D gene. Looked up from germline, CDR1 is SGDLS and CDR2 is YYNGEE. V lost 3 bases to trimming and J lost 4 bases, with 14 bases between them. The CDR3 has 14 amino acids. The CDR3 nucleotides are TGTGCCAGCAGCGCATCCCACAATGATTACGAGCAGTACTTC. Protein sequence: CASSASHNDYEQYF.

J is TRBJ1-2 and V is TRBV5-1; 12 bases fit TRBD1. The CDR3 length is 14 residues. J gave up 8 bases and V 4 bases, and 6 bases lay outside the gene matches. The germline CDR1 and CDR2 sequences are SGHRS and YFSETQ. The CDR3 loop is CASSTGQGAHGYTF. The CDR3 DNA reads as TGCGCCAGCAGCACGGGACAGGGGGCGCACGGCTACACCTTC.

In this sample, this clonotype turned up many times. CDR3 sequence (DNA): TGCGCCAGCAGCTTGGCGGGTGGCGATAATGAAAAACTGTTTTTT. Translation gives CASSLAGGDNEKLFF. The genes are TRBV5-1 and TRBJ1-4; D gene ambiguous. The ends were cut back, 0 bases at V and 4 bases at J, with 10 bases in the middle. The CDR3 consists of 15 residues. CDR1 is SGHRS and CDR2 is YFSETQ in the germline V gene.

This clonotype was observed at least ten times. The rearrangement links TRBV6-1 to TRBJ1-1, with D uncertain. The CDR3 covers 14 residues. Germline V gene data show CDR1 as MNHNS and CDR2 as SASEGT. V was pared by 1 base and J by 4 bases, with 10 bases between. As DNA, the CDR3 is TGTGCCAGCAGTGAAGGGGGTTTAGGCACTGAAGCTTTCTTT. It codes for CASSEGGLGTEAFF.

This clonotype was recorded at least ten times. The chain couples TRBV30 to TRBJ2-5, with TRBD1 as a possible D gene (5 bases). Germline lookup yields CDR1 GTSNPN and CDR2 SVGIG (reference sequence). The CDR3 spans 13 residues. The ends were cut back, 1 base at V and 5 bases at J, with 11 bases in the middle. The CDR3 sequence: CAWSGGARETQYF. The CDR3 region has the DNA TGTGCCTGGAGTGGTGGGGCGCGGGAGACCCAGTACTTC.

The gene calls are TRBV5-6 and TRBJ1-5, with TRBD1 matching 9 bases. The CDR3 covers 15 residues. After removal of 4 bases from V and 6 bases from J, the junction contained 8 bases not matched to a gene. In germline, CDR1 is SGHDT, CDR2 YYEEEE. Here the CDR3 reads CASSKGQGYGQPQHF. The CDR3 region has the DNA TGTGCCAGCAGCAAAGGACAGGGGTACGGTCAGCCCCAGCATTTT.

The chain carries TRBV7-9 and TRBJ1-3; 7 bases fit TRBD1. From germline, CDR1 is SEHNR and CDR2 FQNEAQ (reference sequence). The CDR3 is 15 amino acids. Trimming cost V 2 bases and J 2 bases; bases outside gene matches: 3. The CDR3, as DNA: TGTGCCAGCAGCTTACGGCAGGGGGCTGGAAACACCATATATTTT. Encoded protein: CASSLRQGAGNTIYF.

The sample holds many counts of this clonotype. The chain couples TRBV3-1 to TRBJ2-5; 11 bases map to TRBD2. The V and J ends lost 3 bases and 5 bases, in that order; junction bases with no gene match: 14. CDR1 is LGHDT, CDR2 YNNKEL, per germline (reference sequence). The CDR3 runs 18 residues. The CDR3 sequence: CASSHISGGAPLPETQYF. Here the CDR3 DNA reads TGTGCCAGCAGCCACATTAGCGGGGGGGCTCCTTTACCGGAGACCCAGTACTTC.

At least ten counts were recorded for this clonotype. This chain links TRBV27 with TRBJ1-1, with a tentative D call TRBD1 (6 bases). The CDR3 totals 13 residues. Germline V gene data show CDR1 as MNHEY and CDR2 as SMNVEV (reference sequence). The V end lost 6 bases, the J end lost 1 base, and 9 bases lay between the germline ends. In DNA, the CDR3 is TGTGCCAGCAGGGGGGGCTCGAACACTGAAGCTTTCTTT. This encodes CASRGGSNTEAFF.

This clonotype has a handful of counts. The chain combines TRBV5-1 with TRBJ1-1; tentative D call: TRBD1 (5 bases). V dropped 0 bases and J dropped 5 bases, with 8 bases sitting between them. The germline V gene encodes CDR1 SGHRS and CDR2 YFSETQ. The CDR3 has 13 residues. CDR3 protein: CASSLDGATEAFF. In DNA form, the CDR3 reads TGCGCCAGCAGCTTGGACGGGGCTACTGAAGCTTTCTTT.

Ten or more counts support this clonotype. The chain's CDR3 is CSARGDIDQPQHF. CDR3 coding DNA: TGCAGTGCTAGAGGGGACATCGATCAGCCCCAGCATTTT. The J gene is TRBJ1-5, the V gene TRBV20-1; weak D call: TRBD1 (6 bases). Germline values: CDR1 DFQATT, CDR2 SNEGSKA (reference sequence). The CDR3 runs to 13 residues. The V gene lost 1 base and the J gene lost 5 bases, with 9 bases spanning the gap.

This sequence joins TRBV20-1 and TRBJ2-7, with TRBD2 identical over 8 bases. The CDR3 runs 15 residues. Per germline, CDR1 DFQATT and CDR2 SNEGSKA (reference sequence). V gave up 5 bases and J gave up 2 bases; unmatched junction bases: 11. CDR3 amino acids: CSAPRFSGKTYEQYF. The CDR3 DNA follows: TGCAGTGCTCCTCGTTTTAGCGGGAAGACCTACGAGCAGTACTTC.

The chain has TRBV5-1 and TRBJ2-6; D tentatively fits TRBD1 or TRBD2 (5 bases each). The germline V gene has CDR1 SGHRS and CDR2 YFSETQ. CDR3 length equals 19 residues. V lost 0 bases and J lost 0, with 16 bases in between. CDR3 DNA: TGCGCCAGCAGCTTGGATGGGAGAACTAGGGGCTCTGGGGCCAACGTCCTGACTTTC. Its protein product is CASSLDGRTRGSGANVLTF. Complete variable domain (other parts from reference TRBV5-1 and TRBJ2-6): KAGVTQTPRYLIKTRGQQVTLSCSPISGHRSVSWYQQTPGQGLQFLFEYFSETQRNKGNFPGRFSGRQFSNSRSEMNVSTLELGDSALYLCASSLDGRTRGSGANVLTFGAGSRLTVL.

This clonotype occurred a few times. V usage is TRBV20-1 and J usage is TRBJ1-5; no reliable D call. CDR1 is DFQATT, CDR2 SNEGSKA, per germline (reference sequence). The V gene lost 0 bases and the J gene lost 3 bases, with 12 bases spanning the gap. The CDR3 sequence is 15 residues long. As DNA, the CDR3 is TGCAGTGCTAGAGATAATACTGGGGTCAATCAGCCCCAGCATTTT. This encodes CSARDNTGVNQPQHF.

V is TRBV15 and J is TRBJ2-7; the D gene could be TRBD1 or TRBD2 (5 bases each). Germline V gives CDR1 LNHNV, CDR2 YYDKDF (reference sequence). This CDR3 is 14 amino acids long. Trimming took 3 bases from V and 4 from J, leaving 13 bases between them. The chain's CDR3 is CATSSYQGEYEQYF. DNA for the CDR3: TGTGCCACCAGCAGTTACCAGGGAGAGTACGAGCAGTACTTC.

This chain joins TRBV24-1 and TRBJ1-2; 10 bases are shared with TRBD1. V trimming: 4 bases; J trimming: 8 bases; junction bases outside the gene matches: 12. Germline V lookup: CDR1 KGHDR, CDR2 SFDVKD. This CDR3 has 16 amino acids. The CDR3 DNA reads TGTGCCACCAGTGACTATAAGACCCGGGACAGGGGAGGCTACACCTTC. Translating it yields CATSDYKTRDRGGYTF.

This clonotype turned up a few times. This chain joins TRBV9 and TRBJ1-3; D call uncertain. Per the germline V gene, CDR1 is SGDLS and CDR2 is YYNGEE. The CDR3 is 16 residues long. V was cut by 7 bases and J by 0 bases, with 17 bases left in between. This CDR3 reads CASSGNQLGSGNTIYF. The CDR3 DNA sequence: TGTGCCAGCTCTGGGAACCAACTCGGCTCTGGAAACACCATATATTTT. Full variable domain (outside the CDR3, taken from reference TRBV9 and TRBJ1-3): DSGVTQTPKHLITATGQRVTLRCSPRSGDLSVYWYQQSLDQGLQFLIQYYNGEERAKGNILERFSAQQFPDLHSELNLSSLELGDSALYFCASSGNQLGSGNTIYFGEGSWLTVV.

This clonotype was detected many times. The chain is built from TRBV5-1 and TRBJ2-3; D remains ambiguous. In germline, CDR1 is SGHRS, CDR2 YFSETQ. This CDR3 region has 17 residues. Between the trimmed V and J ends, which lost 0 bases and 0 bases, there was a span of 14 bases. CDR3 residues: CASSLGSTDPSTDTQYF. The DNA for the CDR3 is TGCGCCAGCAGCTTGGGTTCGACGGACCCTAGCACAGATACGCAGTATTTT.

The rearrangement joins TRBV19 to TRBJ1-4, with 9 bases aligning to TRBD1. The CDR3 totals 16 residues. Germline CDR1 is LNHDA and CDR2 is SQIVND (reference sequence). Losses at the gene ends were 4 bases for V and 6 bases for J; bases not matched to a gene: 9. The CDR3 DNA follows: TGTGCCAGTAGTAAGAAGTCCGGGACAGGGCATGAAAAACTGTTTTTT. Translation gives CASSKKSGTGHEKLFF.

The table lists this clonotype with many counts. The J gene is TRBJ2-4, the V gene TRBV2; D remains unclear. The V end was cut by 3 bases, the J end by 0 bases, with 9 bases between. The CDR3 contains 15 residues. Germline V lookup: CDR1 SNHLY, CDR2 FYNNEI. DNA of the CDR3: TGTGCCAGCAGTGATTGGGGTCGAGCCAAAAACATTCAGTACTTC. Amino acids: CASSDWGRAKNIQYF.

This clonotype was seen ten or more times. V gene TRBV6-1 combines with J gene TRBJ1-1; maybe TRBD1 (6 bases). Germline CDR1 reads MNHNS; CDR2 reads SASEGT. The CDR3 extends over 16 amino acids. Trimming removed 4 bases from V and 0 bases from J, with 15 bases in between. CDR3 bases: TGTGCCAGCAGTGCACAGGGAAATCCGTTGAACACTGAAGCTTTCTTT. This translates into CASSAQGNPLNTEAFF.

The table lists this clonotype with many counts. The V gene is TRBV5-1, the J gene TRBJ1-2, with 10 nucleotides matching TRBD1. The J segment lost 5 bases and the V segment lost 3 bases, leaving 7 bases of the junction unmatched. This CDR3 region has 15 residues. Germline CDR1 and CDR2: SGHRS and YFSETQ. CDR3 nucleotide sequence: TGCGCCAGCAGCTCAGGACAGGGGGAGTTGTATGGCTACACCTTC. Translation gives CASSSGQGELYGYTF.

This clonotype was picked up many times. The CDR3 region is CASSRDVLDTQYF. The DNA for the CDR3 is TGTGCCAGCTCCAGGGACGTTTTAGATACGCAGTATTTT. J is TRBJ2-3 and V is TRBV11-3, with D possibly being TRBD1 or TRBD2 (5 bases each). Germline-derived CDR1 and CDR2 are SGHNT and YENEEA. The ends were cut back, 8 bases at V and 5 bases at J, with 14 bases in the middle. This CDR3 has 13 residues.

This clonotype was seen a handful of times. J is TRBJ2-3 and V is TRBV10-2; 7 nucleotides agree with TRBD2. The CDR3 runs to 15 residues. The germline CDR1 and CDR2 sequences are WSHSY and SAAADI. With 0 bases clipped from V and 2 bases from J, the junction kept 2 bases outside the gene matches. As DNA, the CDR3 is TGCGCCAGCAGTGAGTCGGGACTATACACAGATACGCAGTATTTT. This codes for CASSESGLYTDTQYF.

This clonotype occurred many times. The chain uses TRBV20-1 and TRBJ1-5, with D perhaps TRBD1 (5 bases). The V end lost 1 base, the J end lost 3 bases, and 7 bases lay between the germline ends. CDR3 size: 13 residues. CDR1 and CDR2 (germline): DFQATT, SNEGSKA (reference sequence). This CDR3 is CSARGGNNQPQHF. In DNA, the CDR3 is TGCAGTGCTAGAGGGGGGAACAATCAGCCCCAGCATTTT.